This passage covers 19 T cell receptor beta chains from one sample sequenced in a study of T cell repertoires in cytomegalovirus infection. Their recognized antigens are unknown. TCRdb ran MiXCR on the reads and lists one entry per CDR3 protein. The sample records around 710,000 distinct CDR3 sequences, 25% to 30% being singletons. The specimen comprised cultured CD8+ T cells from PBMCs, sampled from culture after CMV antigen stimulation. These receptors all stem from a human donor in good health (CMV status not recorded). Some clones in this sample may be carry-over from other donors' samples.

The gene calls are TRBV5-6 and TRBJ2-2, with TRBD2 matching 7 bases. Germline CDR1 is SGHDT and CDR2 is YYEEEE. V was clipped by 7 bases and J by 0 bases; unmatched bases: 3. The CDR3 runs to 14 residues. The CDR3 region has the DNA TGTGCCAGCCATGGGACTACGAACACCGGGGAGCTGTTTTTT. Amino acid sequence: CASHGTTNTGELFF.

The chain employs TRBV6-2 or TRBV6-3 and TRBJ2-7; D could derive from TRBD1 or TRBD2 (6 bases each). This CDR3 is 12 amino acids long. Germline values: CDR1 MNHEY, CDR2 SVGEGT. The V end was cut by 4 bases, the J end by 7 bases, with 11 bases between. This CDR3 reads CASSWGAGEQYV. CDR3 nucleotide sequence: TGTGCCAGCAGTTGGGGGGCCGGTGAGCAGTACGTC.

As regards this clonotype: A junction boundary mismatches the germline segment, possibly from a read error. The V and J genes are TRBV7-6 and TRBJ2-1; 8 bases fit TRBD2. Germline CDR1 reads SGHVS; CDR2 reads FNYEAQ. The CDR3 covers 17 residues. The CDR3, as DNA: TGTGCTAGCAGCTTAGCCCTCACGGGACTAGAGGGGGGTGAGCAGTTCTTC. The encoded protein is CASSLALTGLEGGEQFF.

This clonotype has just one count. The V and J genes are TRBV6-6 and TRBJ1-5, with unresolved D. V lost 2 bases and J lost 0, with 14 bases in between. The germline CDR1 and CDR2 sequences are MNHNY and SVGAGI (reference sequence). The CDR3 has 17 residues. This CDR3 reads CASSYRAATHSNQPQHF. CDR3 coding DNA: TGTGCCAGCAGTTACCGGGCAGCTACACATAGCAATCAGCCCCAGCATTTT.

There are many counts of this clonotype. This rearrangement joins TRBV12-3 or TRBV12-4 to TRBJ1-2; 11 bases are a match to TRBD1. Trimming took 1 base from V and 4 from J; bases not matched to a gene: 14. The CDR3 sequence is 19 residues long. The CDR3 DNA reads as TGTGCCAGCAGTTTAGGCCTATCTGCGGACAGGGGGCCAGGCTATGGCTACACCTTC. Translating it yields CASSLGLSADRGPGYGYTF.

V usage is TRBV5-8 and J usage is TRBJ1-3; perhaps TRBD1 as D (5 bases). Per germline, CDR1 SGHTS and CDR2 YDEGEE. The length of the CDR3 is 16 residues. Trimming cost V 0 bases and J 2 bases, with 12 bases left between them. DNA for the CDR3: TGTGCCAGCAGCTTGGGTGACAGCTTTCCTGGAAACACCATATATTTT. Residues: CASSLGDSFPGNTIYF.

This clonotype showed up just a few times. The rearrangement uses TRBV10-3 and TRBJ2-2; the match to TRBD2 covers 9 bases. The trim removed 10 bases at V and 6 bases at J, leaving 9 bases unmatched. Germline loops: CDR1 ENHRY, CDR2 SYGVKD. CDR3 length: 14 amino acids. CDR3 loop: CATLSPSGAGELFF. CDR3 nucleotides: TGTGCCACCCTATCTCCTAGCGGGGCCGGGGAGCTGTTTTTT.

The V gene is TRBV3-1, the J gene TRBJ2-5; D gene unclear. Germline V lookup: CDR1 LGHDT, CDR2 YNNKEL (reference sequence). V was shortened by 1 base and J by 5 bases, with 14 bases between the two germline ends. The CDR3 loop spans 15 amino acids. CDR3 sequence (DNA): TGTGCCAGCAGCCAAGGGGCTAGTTCTAGGGAGACCCAGTACTTC. This translates into CASSQGASSRETQYF.

This clonotype has ten or more counts. V usage is TRBV7-2 and J usage is TRBJ1-2, with a possible D match to TRBD1 (5 bases). From germline, CDR1 is SGHTA and CDR2 FQGNSA. V was clipped by 6 bases and J by 4 bases, with 18 bases between them. CDR3 length: 15 residues. The CDR3 DNA reads as TGTGCCAGCAGTTCTCTTCTCGGGACGACCTATGGCTACACCTTC. It specifies CASSSLLGTTYGYTF.

The chain combines TRBV19 with TRBJ1-3, with D uncertain. Deletions cut 8 bases from V and 1 base from J, with 12 bases between. This CDR3 comprises 14 residues. Germline values: CDR1 LNHDA, CDR2 SQIVND (reference sequence). This CDR3 reads CASRVMGSGNTIYF. The DNA for the CDR3 is TGTGCCAGTCGAGTAATGGGGTCTGGAAACACCATATATTTT.

This clonotype was counted many times. The chain combines TRBV12-3 or TRBV12-4 with TRBJ2-3, with TRBD1 matching 7 bases. The CDR3 loop spans 16 amino acids. The V gene end was trimmed by 5 bases and the J gene end by 2 bases; junction bases not matched to a gene: 10. CDR3 protein: CASSPRDSFFTDTQYF. The DNA for the CDR3 is TGTGCCAGCAGTCCTCGGGACAGTTTCTTCACAGATACGCAGTATTTT.

This clonotype was seen many times. The chain has TRBV7-2 and TRBJ2-7; D uncertain. CDR1 is SGHTA and CDR2 is FQGNSA in the germline V gene. Deletions cut 5 bases from V and 3 bases from J, with 8 bases between. This CDR3 region has 12 residues. The chain's CDR3 is CASSRFSYEQYV. Written as DNA, the CDR3 is TGTGCCAGCAGCCGCTTTAGCTACGAGCAGTACGTC.

The CDR3 DNA reads as TGTGCCAGCAGTACCGGACAGGCCAGATATGGCTACACCTTC. Its translation is CASSTGQARYGYTF. V is TRBV6-6 and J is TRBJ1-2, with 7 bases matching TRBD1. The CDR3 consists of 14 residues. CDR1 MNHNY and CDR2 SVGAGI come from the germline V gene (reference sequence). V was clipped by 5 bases and J by 5 bases; unmatched bases: 8.

This CDR3 reads CSARLVLSYNEQFF. CDR3 DNA sequence: TGCAGCGCTCGGCTGGTACTCTCCTACAATGAGCAGTTCTTC. The chain is built from TRBV29-1 and TRBJ2-1; no definite D call. This CDR3 contains 14 residues. Germline V lookup: CDR1 SQVTM, CDR2 ANQGSEA. Trimming took off 7 bases at V and 0 bases at J, with 13 bases between the two ends.

This chain links TRBV19 with TRBJ2-1, with a possible D match to TRBD1 (6 bases). The length of the CDR3 is 14 residues. Germline V gives CDR1 LNHDA, CDR2 SQIVND (reference sequence). V lost 5 bases, J lost 5 bases, and 13 bases lay in between. CDR3 region: CASSPSTGNNEQFF. The CDR3 nucleotides read TGTGCCAGTAGTCCTTCAACAGGGAACAATGAGCAGTTCTTC.

The sample holds a few counts of this clonotype. The chain combines TRBV27 with TRBJ1-5; D not resolved. This CDR3 spans 15 amino acids. The germline V gene encodes CDR1 MNHEY and CDR2 SMNVEV (reference sequence). Trimming cost V 4 bases and J 7 bases, with 17 bases left between them. CDR3 DNA: TGTGCCAGCAGTTACTCCATGGGAGTGGGCCAGCCCCAGCATTTT. This gives the protein CASSYSMGVGQPQHF.

This clonotype was found many times. The CDR3 loop is CASSLRDRGVDEQFF. The CDR3 nucleotides read TGTGCCAGCAGCTTAAGGGACAGGGGAGTCGATGAGCAGTTCTTC. The chain is built from TRBV7-2 and TRBJ2-1; 10 positions match TRBD1. The V gene's germline CDR1 is SGHTA and CDR2 FQGNSA. V dropped 2 bases and J dropped 8; count of bases not matched to a gene: 6. The CDR3 runs to 15 residues.

This clonotype was counted only a few times. This rearrangement joins TRBV7-2 to TRBJ2-1; 7 bases line up with TRBD2. Germline lookup yields CDR1 SGHTA and CDR2 FQGNSA. The CDR3 covers 17 residues. J was trimmed by 0 bases and V by 2 bases; bases with no gene match: 7. DNA of the CDR3: TGTGCCAGCAGCTTAAATCAAGCGGGGTACTCCTACAATGAGCAGTTCTTC. It yields the protein CASSLNQAGYSYNEQFF.

The CDR3 loop reads CASSTLDTADYTF. In DNA, the CDR3 is TGCGCCAGCAGCACTTTAGACACGGCGGACTACACCTTC. The V call is TRBV5-1, the J call TRBJ1-2; D unclear. The V gene lost 4 bases and the J gene lost 10 bases, with 17 bases spanning the gap. The CDR3 extends over 13 amino acids. Germline loops: CDR1 SGHRS, CDR2 YFSETQ.